The rows below give T cell receptor beta chains drawn from one sample of a study of cytomegalovirus exposure and HLA in healthy donors. Profiling relied on immunoSEQ multiplex PCR, and the TCRdb table lists in-frame clones only, not all of them. Altogether 100,000 to 120,000 clones are present, around 86% being singletons, with the ten largest covering 1.5% to 2%. Sequences were obtained from PBMCs. Source of these receptors: a man aged 35 to 55 in good health and CMV-seronegative. Each CDR3 is given with its conserved first and last residue. Each record gives: V gene, J gene, D gene, clone size, CDR3 protein, CDR3 DNA. A D gene is named only where the DNA matches it firmly. Part of the rows lack a size; the others show once, few, many or a class for expanded clones.

V: TRBV7-2; J: TRBJ2-7; D: NA; size: NA; CDR3: CASSRGITYEQYF; DNA: TGTGCCAGCAGCAGGGGGATTACCTACGAGCAGTACTTC
V: TRBV7-9; J: TRBJ2-1; D: TRBD1; size: NA; CDR3: CASLPSWTGYNEQFF; DNA: TGTGCCAGCCTCCCCAGCTGGACAGGGTACAATGAGCAGTTCTTC
V: TRBV9; J: TRBJ2-7; D: NA; size: NA; CDR3: CASSVGYHYSYEQYF; DNA: TGTGCCAGCAGCGTAGGCTATCACTACTCCTACGAGCAGTACTTC
V: TRBV6-1; J: TRBJ1-5; D: TRBD1; size: NA; CDR3: CASRTGVGNQPQHF; DNA: TGTGCCAGCAGGACAGGGGTAGGAAATCAGCCCCAGCATTTT
V: TRBV5-8; J: TRBJ2-3; D: NA; size: NA; CDR3: CASSLRGRGNTDTQYF; DNA: TGTGCCAGCAGCTTGAGGGGGCGGGGTAATACAGATACGCAGTATTTT
V: TRBV6-5; J: TRBJ2-1; D: TRBD1; size: NA; CDR3: CASSLRQGAAEQFF; DNA: TGTGCCAGCAGCCTCCGACAGGGGGCGGCTGAGCAGTTCTTC
V: TRBV10-1; J: TRBJ1-2; D: NA; size: NA; CDR3: CASSRNPAGTLDYGYTF; DNA: TGCGCCAGCAGTAGAAACCCCGCGGGGACCCTTGACTATGGCTACACCTTC
V: TRBV5-1; J: TRBJ2-5; D: TRBD1; size: few; CDR3: CASTPEGQARETQYF; DNA: TGCGCCAGCACCCCCGAGGGACAGGCCAGGGAGACCCAGTACTTC
V: TRBV10-3; J: TRBJ1-1; D: TRBD1; size: NA; CDR3: CAISESGTGRPEAFF; DNA: TGTGCCATCAGTGAGTCTGGGACAGGGAGGCCAGAAGCTTTCTTT
V: TRBV6-4; J: TRBJ1-1; D: TRBD1; size: NA; CDR3: CASSVPGQQAFF; DNA: TGTGCCAGCAGTGTACCGGGACAGCAAGCTTTCTTT
V: TRBV20-1; J: TRBJ1-2; D: NA; size: NA; CDR3: CSASADYGYTF; DNA: TGCAGTGCCTCTGCGGACTATGGCTACACCTTC
V: TRBV6-5; J: TRBJ1-5; D: NA; size: NA; CDR3: CASSYDGSQPQHF; DNA: TGTGCCAGCAGTTATGATGGCAGTCAGCCCCAGCATTTT
V: TRBV7-9; J: TRBJ1-5; D: NA; size: few; CDR3: CASSPPGVNQPQHF; DNA: TGTGCCAGCAGTCCCCCAGGGGTTAATCAGCCCCAGCATTTT
V: TRBV18; J: TRBJ1-4; D: TRBD1; size: NA; CDR3: CASSGTGTGTEKLFF; DNA: TGTGCCAGCTCGGGAACCGGGACAGGGACTGAAAAACTGTTTTTT
V: TRBV29-1; J: TRBJ2-2; D: NA; size: once; CDR3: CSVWTDRNTGELFF; DNA: TGCAGCGTGTGGACAGACAGGAACACCGGGGAGCTGTTTTTT
V: TRBV6-6; J: TRBJ1-5; D: TRBD1; size: NA; CDR3: CASSYSTGWGQPQHF; DNA: TGTGCCAGCAGTTACTCGACAGGGTGGGGTCAGCCCCAGCATTTT
V: TRBV5-1; J: TRBJ2-6; D: NA; size: NA; CDR3: CASRLGASSSGANVLTF; DNA: TGCGCCAGCAGACTTGGGGCTTCTAGTTCTGGGGCCAACGTCCTGACTTTC